The 21 T cell receptor beta chains listed next were all sequenced from one sample in a study of blood T cell repertoires in COVID-19. Method: immunoSEQ multiplex PCR; TCRdb's copy keeps in-frame clones and lacks some. The sample lists 150,000 to 200,000 clones, around 93% occurring once. Sequencing was carried out using peripheral blood. The receptor source for this set is a woman aged 45-59 years with acute or convalescent COVID-19.

This clone has a handful of counts. The chain uses TRBV7-8 and TRBJ2-5; perhaps TRBD1 as D (7 bases). CDR1 is SGHVS and CDR2 is FQNEAQ in the germline V gene. This CDR3 spans 19 amino acids. Trimming cost V 5 bases and J 2 bases, with 27 bases left between them. In DNA form, the CDR3 reads TGTGCCAGCAGCAAGGCGACCGGGAGACAGGGAGGAGTTCAAGAGACCCAGTACTTC. Translation: CASSKATGRQGGVQETQYF.

This sequence joins TRBV7-8 and TRBJ2-5; 7 positions agree with TRBD1. Germline V gene data show CDR1 as SGHVS and CDR2 as FQNEAQ. The CDR3 length is 12 residues. The ends lost 5 bases at V and 4 bases at J; junction bases unmatched: 1. CDR3 sequence reads: CASSRQGETQYF. The CDR3 nucleotides are TGTGCCAGCAGCCGACAGGGAGAGACCCAGTACTTC.

This chain joins TRBV28 and TRBJ1-5; D gene unclear. V shed 7 bases and J shed 0 bases, with 13 bases lying between them. Germline V gene data show CDR1 as MDHEN and CDR2 as SYDVKM. The CDR3 contains 15 residues. The CDR3: CASTPPGYSNQPQHF. CDR3 bases: TGTGCCAGCACCCCTCCCGGGTATAGCAATCAGCCCCAGCATTTT.

The chain joins TRBV21-1 to TRBJ1-3. TRBV21-1 is a pseudogene locus. CDR3 size: 15 residues. CDR3 DNA: TGTGCCAGCAGCAAACCCCCTAGCTCTGGAAACACCATATATTTT. The encoded protein is CASSKPPSSGNTIYF.

The chain employs TRBV24-1 and TRBJ2-1; 7 bases match TRBD1. Per germline, CDR1 KGHDR and CDR2 SFDVKD. Trimming cost V 4 bases and J 2 bases; bases outside gene matches: 7. CDR3 length: 16 amino acids. The DNA for the CDR3 is TGTGCCACCAGTGACCTGACAGGGTGTCCCTACAATGAGCAGTTCTTC. Translated: CATSDLTGCPYNEQFF.

This clone was picked up one time. In nucleotides, the CDR3 is TGTGCCAGCAGCGTTCTACGGACAGGGGGATATGGCTACACCTTC. Its translation is CASSVLRTGGYGYTF. The chain has TRBV2 and TRBJ1-2; 10 nucleotides agree with TRBD1. With V trimmed by 6 bases and J by 5 bases, 9 bases remained unmatched. Germline CDR1 and CDR2: SNHLY and FYNNEI. CDR3 size: 15 residues.

V is TRBV19 and J is TRBJ2-7, with 12 positions matching TRBD1. There are 15 residues in the CDR3. Losses at the gene ends were 5 bases for V and 6 bases for J; bases not matched to a gene: 8. Germline V gene data show CDR1 as LNHDA and CDR2 as SQIVND (reference sequence). The CDR3 DNA is TGTGCCAGTAGTCTAGCGGGGACAGGGGGCTTCGAGCAGTACTTC. It translates to CASSLAGTGGFEQYF.

The chain links TRBV6-5 to TRBJ2-3; perhaps TRBD2 as D (5 bases). This CDR3 is built from 14 residues. CDR1 and CDR2 (germline): MNHEY, SVGAGI. V was trimmed by 6 bases and J by 2 bases, leaving 12 bases between them. The CDR3 loop is CASSHGLDTDTQYF. Here the CDR3 DNA reads TGTGCCAGCAGCCATGGACTCGACACAGATACGCAGTATTTT.

V is TRBV11-2 and J is TRBJ1-3, with D tentatively TRBD1 (6 bases). The CDR3 length is 14 residues. Germline CDR1 and CDR2: SGHAT and FQNNGV. Trimming left V 6 bases short and J 0 bases short, with 9 bases between. The CDR3: CASRLQGSGNTIYF. In DNA form, the CDR3 reads TGTGCCAGCAGGCTACAGGGCTCTGGAAACACCATATATTTT.

The chain has TRBV15 and TRBJ2-1; TRBD2 might be the D (6 bases). In germline, CDR1 is LNHNV, CDR2 YYDKDF (reference sequence). V gave up 5 bases and J gave up 0 bases, with 11 bases separating them. This CDR3 comprises 15 residues. DNA for the CDR3: TGTGCCACCAGCCCCGGGGGTAGCTCCTACAATGAGCAGTTCTTC. As protein: CATSPGGSSYNEQFF.

V gene TRBV5-4 combines with J gene TRBJ1-2; D might be TRBD1 (5 bases). V was pared by 4 bases and J by 6 bases, with 22 bases between. Germline V gives CDR1 SGHNT, CDR2 YYREEE (reference sequence). This CDR3 spans 16 amino acids. The CDR3: CASSLDRAGTYNGYTF. The CDR3 nucleotides are TGTGCCAGCAGCCTCGACCGGGCAGGGACTTATAATGGCTACACCTTC.

The genes are TRBV20-1 and TRBJ2-1; D unclear. The germline gives CDR1 DFQATT, CDR2 SNEGSKA (reference sequence). The CDR3 totals 11 residues. V was shortened by 0 bases and J by 15 bases, with 12 bases between the two germline ends. The DNA for the CDR3 is TGCAGTGCTAGAGATAAGGCGGAACCGTTCTTC. Residues: CSARDKAEPFF.

This chain connects TRBV18 to TRBJ1-5; 7 nucleotides match TRBD1. The CDR3 has 16 residues. The V gene's germline CDR1 is KGHSH and CDR2 LQKENI. J gave up 2 bases and V 6 bases, and 10 bases lay outside the gene matches. The CDR3 is CASSRTPGQRNQPQHF. CDR3 bases: TGTGCCAGCTCGCGCACACCGGGACAGCGCAATCAGCCCCAGCATTTT.

The chain combines TRBV19 with TRBJ2-3; TRBD2 agrees at 12 bases. The ends lost 3 bases at V and 0 bases at J; junction bases unmatched: 10. The germline V gene has CDR1 LNHDA and CDR2 SQIVND (reference sequence). The CDR3 covers 19 residues. CDR3 DNA sequence: TGTGCCAGTAGTATGACTAGCGGGGGATCCCCGAGAAGCACAGATACGCAGTATTTT. Encoded protein: CASSMTSGGSPRSTDTQYF.

The chain links TRBV12-2 to TRBJ2-5; the table's D call of TRBD2 was not tested on the DNA. TRBV12-2 is marked as a pseudogene. This CDR3 contains 18 residues. Written as DNA, the CDR3 is TGTGCAAGTCGCACAACTCGGGGGACTAGCGGGGATCAAGAGACCCAGTACTTC. This encodes CASRTTRGTSGDQETQYF.

The J gene is TRBJ2-1, the V gene TRBV7-2, with TRBD2 matching over 7 bases. Germline trimming cut 1 base from V and 10 bases from J; bases unmatched to any gene: 4. There are 13 residues in the CDR3. Germline CDR1 and CDR2: SGHTA and FQGNSA. Here the CDR3 DNA reads TGTGCCAGCAGCTTAGGGCCTAGCGGAGAGCAGTTCTTC. Encoded protein: CASSLGPSGEQFF.

The rearrangement links TRBV10-3 to TRBJ1-5, with a possible D match to TRBD1 (6 bases). Germline V gene data show CDR1 as ENHRY and CDR2 as SYGVKD. CDR3 size: 13 residues. Trimming pared 11 bases from V and 2 bases from J, leaving 13 bases between. This CDR3 reads CAAGRTGNQPQHF. The DNA for the CDR3 is TGTGCCGCCGGGAGGACAGGCAATCAGCCCCAGCATTTT.

The chain combines TRBV11-2 with TRBJ1-1; 10 positions match TRBD1. The J segment lost 6 bases and the V segment lost 4 bases, leaving 8 bases of the junction unmatched. The CDR3 spans 15 residues. Per the germline V gene, CDR1 is SGHAT and CDR2 is FQNNGV. CDR3 in amino acids: CASSYGGTGEPEAFF. As DNA, the CDR3 is TGTGCCAGCAGCTATGGAGGGACAGGGGAACCTGAAGCTTTCTTT.

The chain links TRBV20-1 to TRBJ2-5; 9 nucleotides match TRBD2. Germline lookup yields CDR1 DFQATT and CDR2 SNEGSKA (reference sequence). This CDR3 is 15 amino acids long. J was trimmed by 2 bases and V by 3 bases; bases with no gene match: 7. Here the CDR3 DNA reads TGCAGTGCTAGTTTCCGCGGGAGGGCACAAGAGACCCAGTACTTC. Protein: CSASFRGRAQETQYF.

The J gene is TRBJ2-2, the V gene TRBV4-1, with 8 bases identical to TRBD1. The CDR3 sequence is 16 residues long. Germline V gives CDR1 MGHRA, CDR2 YSYEKL. The V gene end was trimmed by 4 bases and the J gene end by 3 bases; junction bases not matched to a gene: 7. This CDR3 reads CASSLRTGIDTGELFF. The CDR3 nucleotides are TGCGCCAGCAGCCTGCGGACAGGGATAGACACCGGGGAGCTGTTTTTT.

This clone is a singleton in its sample. The CDR3 here is CASSLADEQYF. The CDR3, as DNA: TGTGCCAGCTCATTGGCGGACGAGCAGTACTTC. The chain has TRBV18 and TRBJ2-7; D not certain. This CDR3 is built from 11 residues. V was pared by 5 bases and J by 5 bases, with 7 bases between. Germline CDR1 and CDR2: KGHSH and LQKENI.